A selection of T cell receptor beta chains follows, all from one sample in a study of Graves' ophthalmopathy and Graves' hyperthyroidism. TCRdb reanalysed the multiplex PCR reads using MiXCR and keeps one entry per CDR3 protein. The sample yields over 150,000 distinct CDR3 sequences, approximately 40% seen once. Material: peripheral blood. These receptors originate from a woman between 40 and 55 years old with Graves' ophthalmopathy. CDR3s include the opening cysteine and the closing phenylalanine or tryptophan. Fields, in order: CDR3 length, V gene, J gene, CDR3 protein.

>13|TRBV30|TRBJ1-1
CAWTRLELTEAFF
>16|TRBV12-3/TRBV12-4|TRBJ2-1
CASSPIAGGPRNEQFF
>13|TRBV6-2/TRBV6-3|TRBJ2-5
CASTWRGQETQYF
>14|TRBV12-3/TRBV12-4|TRBJ1-6
CASSFGVSNSPLHF
>14|TRBV7-2|TRBJ2-7
CASSGTFNSYEQYF
>14|TRBV28|TRBJ2-7
CASSLWTVGYEQYF
>15|TRBV15|TRBJ1-5
CATSRGQGRNQPQHF
>15|TRBV24-1|TRBJ1-2
CATSGPTGGVSGYTF
>18|TRBV12-3/TRBV12-4|TRBJ2-2
CASSRSLGAGGHTGELFF
>12|TRBV3-1|TRBJ2-7
CASSQDRYEQYF
>12|TRBV6-1|TRBJ1-5
CASSGTGWPQHF
>15|TRBV7-2|TRBJ2-5
CASSLVAGHQETQYF
>14|TRBV20-1|TRBJ2-3
CSARTIGVTDTQYF
>16|TRBV11-2|TRBJ1-5
CASSPDTGLRNQPQHF
>13|TRBV6-5|TRBJ1-5
CASTQGSNQPQHF
>14|TRBV7-2|TRBJ2-7
CASSTGTVTYEQYF
>16|TRBV4-3|TRBJ1-1
CASSHARGGGNTEAFF
>11|TRBV12-3/TRBV12-4|TRBJ2-3
CASSWRDTQYF
>11|TRBV20-1|TRBJ2-5
CSAREGGTQYF
>11|TRBV12-3/TRBV12-4|TRBJ1-1
CASALGGRAFF
>13|TRBV6-2/TRBV6-3|TRBJ2-7
CASSYPPTYEQYF
>14|TRBV6-2/TRBV6-3|TRBJ1-2
CASRSNGMGYGYTF
>15|TRBV12-3/TRBV12-4|TRBJ2-5
CASSSISGFGETQYF
>15|TRBV19|TRBJ2-5
CASSPAAVPQETQYF
>17|TRBV6-1|TRBJ1-5
CASQTEGFRRGNQPQHF
>16|TRBV28|TRBJ1-2
CASSTLDRGRIDGYTF
>14|TRBV12-3/TRBV12-4|TRBJ2-2
CASSLLANTGELFF
>14|TRBV6-1|TRBJ1-2
CASSPPATSYGYTF
>14|TRBV6-5|TRBJ2-7
CASTEGTSGYEQYF
>14|TRBV12-3/TRBV12-4|TRBJ2-5
CASSPKGPQETQYF
>16|TRBV20-1|TRBJ1-6
CSARDPQGPYNSPLHF
>12|TRBV20-1|TRBJ2-7
CSAIGQVEREYF
>19|TRBV15|TRBJ1-5
CATSIGQSWARSRNQPQHF
>15|TRBV12-3/TRBV12-4|TRBJ1-1
CASSLEATLNTEAFF
>12|TRBV6-1|.
CASTSVYQPQYF
>14|TRBV12-3/TRBV12-4|TRBJ2-5
CASTLAEGQETQYF
>17|TRBV6-2/TRBV6-3|TRBJ2-5
CASSYLGLAGVGETQYF
>22|TRBV6-9|TRBJ2-7
CASSLLNNPEAGPKKPAYEQYF
>16|TRBV12-3/TRBV12-4|TRBJ1-3
CASRFRGTLNGNTIYF
>15|TRBV5-1|TRBJ2-7
CASSLVAGDTYEQYF
>15|TRBV6-2/TRBV6-3|TRBJ1-5
CASSYGVYSNQPQHF
>13|TRBV29-1|TRBJ2-7
CSVERDRGNEQYF
>14|TRBV12-3/TRBV12-4|TRBJ2-5
CASSLELVQETQYF